This T cell receptor beta chain derives from a study of naive and memory T cell subsets. Turning to this clonotype: The junction departs from the called germline gene at one end, perhaps through a read error.

Both TRBC1 and TRBC2 were covered by a beta constant-region primer of two equimolar oligonucleotides. Four rounds of PCR amplified the ligated cDNA using nested alpha and beta constant-region primers plus SP2. The cDNA 3' end received a ligated single-stranded oligonucleotide carrying the SP2 primer and a 12-nucleotide UMI. TCRdb reprocessed the UMI-ligation and nested PCR reads with MiXCR, giving one entry per CDR3 protein. The sample records over 30,000 distinct CDR3 sequences, approximately 17% being singletons. This sequence originates from a human donor in good health. Sequencing used effector memory CD4+ T cells from blood. Indicated subset: effector memory, CD45RA- CD27-.

CDR3 residues: CASSAQNQPHHF. The CDR3 region has the DNA TGTGCCAGCAGCGCCCAAAATCAGCCCCATCATTTT. The chain links TRBV12-3 or TRBV12-4 to TRBJ1-5; D uncertain. This CDR3 has 12 residues.